The sequence of this T cell receptor beta chain was determined in a study of T cells in Graves' hyperthyroidism and ophthalmopathy. Notes on the study in general: Clonotypes that were expanded in thyroid above 0.001 mostly appeared in blood too. Ophthalmopathy was identified by the model a median approximately six months ahead of onset.

It was considered stable Graves' hyperthyroidism when ophthalmopathy did not progress within 18 months. The hyperthyroidism was newly diagnosed and had lasted under 2 months; the patients were aged 18 to 65. Amplification of TCR beta CDR3 regions used RNA as the template. Primed by the HTBI set, a first-round RT-PCR was run on the TCR CDR3. One entry per CDR3 protein, called by TCRdb with MiXCR from the multiplex PCR reads. The sample shows fewer than 550,000 distinct CDR3 sequences, approximately 14% of them seen only once. This clonotype was seen many times. Its antigen remains unidentified. This receptor was identified in a woman younger than 35 with Graves' hyperthyroidism. The sequenced sample consisted of blood.

The CDR3 region is CASRTGLADEQYF. The CDR3 DNA reads TGTGCCAGCAGAACGGGACTAGCCGACGAGCAGTACTTC. The rearrangement joins TRBV28 to TRBJ2-7, with 9 bases fitting TRBD2. There are 13 residues in the CDR3. The germline gives CDR1 MDHEN, CDR2 SYDVKM. Trimming removed 6 bases from V and 5 bases from J; junction bases left unmatched: 5.